This TCR beta chain was identified in a study of shared clonotypes between healthy human individuals. Sequencing was performed with immunoSEQ multiplex PCR; in TCRdb, only in-frame clones are kept and a portion is missing. The table has roughly 2,000,000 clones, around 93% seen once. For this clone: The antigen remains unidentified.

Whole-study results and caveats: Sharing across four donors was highest in naive CD4 (around 5%) and lowest in memory CD8 (roughly 0.4%).

CD8 cells regarded as naive lacked CD45RO, were positively chosen for CCR7, and omitted terminally differentiated effector memory CD45RA+ cells. Every donor was a Caucasian adult from Nashville, Tennessee. The source of this sequence is a young man in good health. Some clones in this sample may be carry-over from other donors' samples. The specimen was naive CD8+ T cells from PBMCs.

CDR3 amino acids: CASSLRGGRPDTQYF. CDR3 nucleotides: TGTGCCAGCAGCTTAAGGGGCGGGAGGCCAGATACGCAGTATTTT. V and J are TRBV11-2 and TRBJ2-3, with 8 bases matching TRBD2. This CDR3 has 15 residues. With V trimmed by 2 bases and J by 4 bases, 5 bases remained unmatched. The V gene's germline CDR1 is SGHAT and CDR2 FQNNGV.